A single sample gave rise to the 10 T cell receptor beta chains below, sequenced in a study of T cell repertoires in cytomegalovirus infection. TCRdb passed the reads through MiXCR, listing each CDR3 protein once. The sample holds 150,000 to 200,000 distinct CDR3 sequences, 17% seen once. Source material: CD8+ T cells from PBMCs. These receptors all stem from a human donor in good health (CMV status not recorded). Some clones in this sample may be carry-over from other donors' samples.

In its sample, this clonotype was seen a few times. The J gene is TRBJ2-5, the V gene TRBV4-1; no reliable D call. This CDR3 is built from 15 residues. V dropped 1 base and J dropped 4 bases, with 13 bases sitting between them. The germline V gene has CDR1 MGHRA and CDR2 YSYEKL. The CDR3 reads CASSQVHQVSETQYF. CDR3 in DNA: TGCGCCAGCAGCCAAGTTCATCAGGTCTCAGAGACCCAGTACTTC.

This chain uses TRBV6-2 or TRBV6-3 with TRBJ1-1; D gene ambiguous. Germline CDR1 MNHEY, CDR2 SVGEGT. The length of the CDR3 is 16 residues. Trimming cost V 8 bases and J 1 base, with 20 bases left between them. CDR3 bases: TGTGCCAGCCTAACCATAAACCGTACAAGGAACACTGAAGCTTTCTTT. Protein sequence: CASLTINRTRNTEAFF.

The chain joins TRBV20-1 to TRBJ1-4, with 9 positions matching TRBD1. The germline V gene has CDR1 DFQATT and CDR2 SNEGSKA (reference sequence). The CDR3 length is 13 residues. The ends lost 6 bases at V and 7 bases at J; junction bases unmatched: 6. The chain's CDR3 is CSARDRDSEKLFF. CDR3 in DNA: TGCAGTGCCAGGGACAGGGATAGTGAAAAACTGTTTTTT.

The genes are TRBV10-2 and TRBJ1-1; TRBD1 matches 9 bases. The CDR3 contains 16 residues. The trim removed 3 bases at V and 1 base at J, leaving 6 bases unmatched. Looked up from germline, CDR1 is WSHSY and CDR2 is SAAADI. CDR3 coding DNA: TGCGCCAGCAGTGAAGGGACAGGGTGGGGGAACACTGAAGCTTTCTTT. This translates into CASSEGTGWGNTEAFF.

This clonotype was detected only a few times. CDR3 loop: CASSLGRPGIYEQYF. The CDR3 DNA follows: TGTGCCAGCAGCTTAGGCCGGCCGGGAATATACGAGCAGTACTTC. This sequence joins TRBV7-6 and TRBJ2-7, with TRBD2 as a possible D gene (5 bases). The CDR3 has 15 amino acids. The V and J ends lost 1 base and 4 bases respectively, with 14 bases between them. CDR1 is SGHVS and CDR2 is FNYEAQ in the germline V gene.

This clonotype turned up a few times. J is TRBJ2-1 and V is TRBV6-2 or TRBV6-3, with D perhaps TRBD2 (5 bases). This CDR3 has 15 amino acids. Trimming shortened V by 2 bases and J by 6 bases, and 14 bases separated the two germline ends. Germline values: CDR1 MNHEY, CDR2 SVGEGT. The CDR3 sequence is CASSYEGNAVNEQFF. Written as DNA, the CDR3 is TGTGCCAGCAGTTACGAGGGAAATGCGGTCAATGAGCAGTTCTTC.

In its sample, this clonotype was seen a few times. The V gene is TRBV30, the J gene TRBJ2-1; tentative D call: TRBD2 (6 bases). The CDR3 is 15 residues long. Germline-derived CDR1 and CDR2 are GTSNPN and SVGIG (reference sequence). V lost 1 base, J lost 0 bases, and 10 bases lay in between. The CDR3 region has the DNA TGTGCCTGGAGTGCCTCGGGGGACTCCTACAATGAGCAGTTCTTC. Translating it yields CAWSASGDSYNEQFF.

The CDR3 DNA reads TGTGCCAGCAGCTCATCCGACAGGATGAGCACAGATACGCAGTATTTT. It translates to CASSSSDRMSTDTQYF. The V gene is TRBV7-9, the J gene TRBJ2-3; D might be TRBD1 (6 bases). V was cut by 4 bases and J by 0 bases, with 14 bases left in between. This CDR3 is built from 16 residues. CDR1 SEHNR and CDR2 FQNEAQ come from the germline V gene (reference sequence).

This clonotype was seen ten or more times. This rearrangement joins TRBV12-3 or TRBV12-4 to TRBJ1-1; D gene unclear. The CDR3 consists of 15 residues. V lost 5 bases and J 1 base, leaving 14 bases between the germline ends. CDR3 sequence reads: CASSPSSPRNTEAFF. The CDR3 nucleotides read TGTGCCAGCAGTCCGAGCAGTCCGAGGAACACTGAAGCTTTCTTT.

This clonotype was counted only a few times. This chain connects TRBV11-2 to TRBJ2-7; no firm D call. The CDR3 length is 14 residues. Germline V CDR1 and CDR2: SGHAT, FQNNGV. V was pared by 3 bases and J by 0 bases, with 9 bases between. The CDR3 nucleotides read TGTGCCAGCAGCTTCGGCAGCCTCTCCTACGAGCAGTACTTC. This translates into CASSFGSLSYEQYF.